The 24 T cell receptor beta chains listed next were all sequenced from one sample in a study of OX40 agonist ivuxolimab in advanced cancers. Produced via immunoSEQ multiplex PCR; TCRdb's table is partial and in-frame only. This sample yields tens of thousands of clones, of which approximately 86% are seen a single time; roughly 18% belongs to the top ten. The material was CD4+ or CD8+ T cells sorted from blood, obtained in a trial of the OX40 agonist ivuxolimab. These receptor sequences come from an adult with an advanced solid tumor such as melanoma, head and neck, liver or kidney cancer.

The V gene is TRBV28, the J gene TRBJ2-1, with 8 nucleotides matching TRBD1. The germline gives CDR1 MDHEN, CDR2 SYDVKM. The CDR3 has 16 amino acids. The V segment lost 6 bases and the J segment 3 bases; nucleotides outside the gene matches: 10. CDR3 sequence reads: CASSLQGGWYYNEQFF. CDR3 in DNA: TGTGCCAGCAGCCTACAGGGGGGATGGTACTACAATGAGCAGTTCTTC.

The chain is built from TRBV9 and TRBJ1-4; tentative D call: TRBD1 (5 bases). CDR3 length: 14 amino acids. Trimming cost V 4 bases and J 4 bases, with 11 bases left between them. Germline CDR1 is SGDLS and CDR2 is YYNGEE. In DNA form, the CDR3 reads TGTGCCAGCAGCCCCGACAGCTATAATGAAAAACTGTTTTTT. It codes for CASSPDSYNEKLFF. The full variable domain, completed using reference TRBV9 and TRBJ1-4, is DSGVTQTPKHLITATGQRVTLRCSPRSGDLSVYWYQQSLDQGLQFLIQYYNGEERAKGNILERFSAQQFPDLHSELNLSSLELGDSALYFCASSPDSYNEKLFFGSGTQLSVL.

The V gene is TRBV11-2, the J gene TRBJ2-2; a weak D match, TRBD1 (6 bases). Germline V gene lookup returns CDR1 SGHAT and CDR2 FQNNGV. Trimming stripped 5 bases from V and 1 base from J, with 11 bases between. This CDR3 region has 15 residues. CDR3 protein: CASSPPGQNTGELFF. CDR3 in DNA: TGTGCCAGCAGCCCCCCGGGACAGAACACCGGGGAGCTGTTTTTT.

The chain carries TRBV29-1 and TRBJ1-2, with TRBD1 matching 7 bases. V was pared by 4 bases and J by 7 bases, with 9 bases of the junction left unmatched. The CDR3 extends over 13 amino acids. Germline values: CDR1 SQVTM, CDR2 ANQGSEA. CDR3 sequence (DNA): TGCAGCGTTGTAGGAGGGGGCGCGGGTGGCTACACCTTC. This gives the protein CSVVGGGAGGYTF.

The CDR3 sequence: CASSKEAVSYEQYV. As DNA, the CDR3 is TGTGCCAGCAGCAAAGAGGCGGTCTCCTACGAGCAGTACGTC. The V call is TRBV21-1, the J call TRBJ2-7; the table calls TRBD2, which could not be checked here. TRBV21-1 is listed as a pseudogene. This CDR3 has 14 amino acids.

This chain links TRBV7-4 with TRBJ2-6; D gene unclear. The V end was cut by 5 bases, the J end by 5 bases, with 22 bases between. CDR1 SGHVT and CDR2 SQSDAQ come from the germline V gene. The CDR3 runs to 18 residues. For the CDR3, the DNA is TGTGCCAGCAGCAGTTCACACAGCTCACAAAGTCGGGCCAACGTCCTGACTTTC. Protein product: CASSSSHSSQSRANVLTF.

The J gene is TRBJ2-3, the V gene TRBV4-1, with 12 bases identical to TRBD2. Trimming took 4 bases from V and 3 from J; bases not matched to a gene: 11. The CDR3 has 18 residues. Germline V lookup: CDR1 MGHRA, CDR2 YSYEKL. CDR3 residues: CASSRFTTSGGETDTQYF. DNA of the CDR3: TGCGCCAGCAGCCGCTTCACGACTAGCGGGGGTGAGACAGATACGCAGTATTTT.

The chain employs TRBV28 and TRBJ1-1, with 7 bases that match TRBD1. The trim removed 2 bases at V and 11 bases at J, leaving 17 bases unmatched. Germline lookup yields CDR1 MDHEN and CDR2 SYDVKM. The CDR3 contains 16 residues. The CDR3: CASSLGPGQGDSTAFF. The CDR3 DNA follows: TGTGCCAGCAGTTTAGGTCCCGGGCAGGGGGACTCCACGGCTTTCTTT.

The V and J genes are TRBV4-1 and TRBJ1-2; the D gene is possibly TRBD1 (5 bases). Germline V gene lookup returns CDR1 MGHRA and CDR2 YSYEKL. The CDR3 totals 18 residues. The ends were cut back, 0 bases at V and 4 bases at J, with 21 bases in the middle. In nucleotides, the CDR3 is TGCGCCAGCAGCCAAGACCCCTTACCGGGGCCGATATTCTATGGCTACACCTTC. Protein product: CASSQDPLPGPIFYGYTF.

The chain links TRBV7-8 to TRBJ2-7; 8 bases match TRBD2. Germline V CDR1 and CDR2: SGHVS, FQNEAQ. The CDR3 totals 16 residues. The V gene end was trimmed by 1 base and the J gene end by 6 bases; junction bases not matched to a gene: 11. The CDR3 is CASSLGLAGPPSEQYV. The CDR3 nucleotides are TGTGCCAGCAGCTTAGGGCTAGCGGGTCCGCCGAGCGAGCAGTACGTC.

The CDR3 DNA reads TGTGCCAGCAGCTTGGATAGCGGGGACTACGAGCAGTACGTC. It yields the protein CASSLDSGDYEQYV. This rearrangement joins TRBV5-8 to TRBJ2-7, with 8 positions matching TRBD2. Germline CDR1 SGHTS, CDR2 YDEGEE. The CDR3 totals 14 residues. J lost 3 bases, V lost 0 bases, and 2 bases had no gene match.

This CDR3 is CASSHRGDTIYF. Here the CDR3 DNA reads TGCGCCAGCAGCCACAGGGGGGACACCATATATTTT. The chain links TRBV4-3 to TRBJ1-3; 7 bases match TRBD1. V dropped 3 bases and J dropped 8; count of bases not matched to a gene: 1. The CDR3 spans 12 residues. Germline V gives CDR1 LGHNA, CDR2 YSLEER.

This clone has only one observation. V usage is TRBV9 and J usage is TRBJ1-3; perhaps TRBD1 as D (5 bases). The CDR3 totals 15 residues. V lost 4 bases and J 4 bases, leaving 15 bases between the germline ends. CDR1 is SGDLS and CDR2 is YYNGEE in the germline V gene. As DNA, the CDR3 is TGTGCCAGCAGCATAGACAAGACAGAGGGAAACACCATATATTTT. Amino acid sequence: CASSIDKTEGNTIYF.

CDR3 in amino acids: CASSSLPFNRVSNQPQHF. The CDR3 nucleotides are TGCGCCAGCAGCTCCCTGCCCTTTAACAGGGTAAGCAATCAGCCCCAGCATTTT. The chain joins TRBV5-1 to TRBJ1-5; perhaps TRBD1 as D (6 bases). This CDR3 has 18 residues. Germline V gene data show CDR1 as SGHRS and CDR2 as YFSETQ. V lost 3 bases and J lost 1, with 20 bases in between.

The rearrangement joins TRBV6-1 to TRBJ1-1; the D gene is possibly TRBD1 (6 bases). The V and J ends lost 9 bases and 6 bases respectively, with 14 bases between them. Germline V lookup: CDR1 MNHNS, CDR2 SASEGT. The CDR3 consists of 12 residues. CDR3 bases: TGTGCCAGTGAACAGGGATCGGCTGAAGCTTTCTTT. Translated, it gives CASEQGSAEAFF.

The V gene is TRBV9, the J gene TRBJ2-1; 7 positions match TRBD2. In germline, CDR1 is SGDLS, CDR2 YYNGEE. Trimming at V came to 3 bases and at J to 15 bases, leaving 6 bases not matched to a gene. This CDR3 has 11 residues. The CDR3 DNA sequence: TGTGCCAGCAGCGCCGGACTAGGGTGGTTCTTC. Its translation is CASSAGLGWFF.

The chain recombines TRBV28 with TRBJ2-2; D is undetermined. CDR3 length equals 12 residues. The V end lost 5 bases, the J end lost 3 bases, and 4 bases lay between the germline ends. Germline-derived CDR1 and CDR2 are MDHEN and SYDVKM. The CDR3 region is CASSPDTGELFF. CDR3 nucleotide sequence: TGTGCCAGCAGTCCGGACACCGGGGAGCTGTTTTTT.

The rearrangement joins TRBV9 to TRBJ2-3; D tentatively reads TRBD1 or TRBD2 (5 bases each). The CDR3 length is 18 residues. Trimming removed 3 bases from V and 2 bases from J, with 22 bases in between. Germline CDR1 SGDLS, CDR2 YYNGEE. As DNA, the CDR3 is TGTGCCAGCAGCGGGCGGCAGGGCGAGCGACTATACACAGATACGCAGTATTTT. Translating gives CASSGRQGERLYTDTQYF.

V usage is TRBV6-1 and J usage is TRBJ2-5, with 7 nucleotides matching TRBD2. The CDR3 totals 13 residues. Germline CDR1 MNHNS, CDR2 SASEGT. The V gene end was trimmed by 3 bases and the J gene end by 10 bases; junction bases not matched to a gene: 8. The CDR3 DNA is TGTGCCAGCAGTGATTATTTCGCGGGGGTCCAGTACTTC. Residues: CASSDYFAGVQYF.

The V and J genes are TRBV9 and TRBJ1-1, with 8 bases lining up with TRBD1. This CDR3 is built from 16 residues. Germline assignment: CDR1 SGDLS and CDR2 YYNGEE. V trimming: 3 bases; J trimming: 1 base; junction bases outside the gene matches: 8. This CDR3 is CASSDRQGISNTEAFF. The CDR3 DNA sequence: TGTGCCAGCAGCGACCGACAGGGGATCTCGAACACTGAAGCTTTCTTT.

The chain joins TRBV7-9 to TRBJ2-2; 13 positions agree with TRBD2. V shed 5 bases and J 4 bases; nucleotides not matched to a gene: 4. Per germline, CDR1 SEHNR and CDR2 FQNEAQ (reference sequence). The CDR3 length is 16 residues. The CDR3 sequence: CASSPTSGGATGELFF. For the CDR3, the DNA is TGTGCCAGCAGCCCAACTAGCGGGGGGGCCACCGGGGAGCTGTTTTTT.

The chain carries TRBV19 and TRBJ2-5; 7 bases map to TRBD2. The CDR3 is made up of 13 amino acids. The germline gives CDR1 LNHDA, CDR2 SQIVND (reference sequence). The V gene end was trimmed by 8 bases and the J gene end by 4 bases; junction bases not matched to a gene: 7. The chain's CDR3 is CASGTGGRETQYF. The CDR3 nucleotides read TGTGCCAGTGGAACGGGGGGAAGAGAGACCCAGTACTTC.

This clone occurred a few times. Other DNA sequences in this specimen translate into the identical CDR3. Here the CDR3 reads CASSFSGGAVADTQYF. CDR3 DNA: TGTGCCAGCAGCTTTAGCGGGGGGGCGGTAGCAGATACGCAGTATTTT. This rearrangement joins TRBV7-8 to TRBJ2-3; 11 nucleotides line up with TRBD2. J gave up 4 bases and V 3 bases, and 6 bases lay outside the gene matches. Germline V gene data show CDR1 as SGHVS and CDR2 as FQNEAQ. The CDR3 is 16 residues long.

This chain connects TRBV29-1 to TRBJ1-1; possible D gene TRBD1, 5 bases. V shed 6 bases and J shed 6 bases, with 14 bases lying between them. CDR3 size: 12 residues. Germline CDR1 is SQVTM and CDR2 is ANQGSEA. The CDR3 here is CSVTGPGAEAFF. The CDR3 DNA reads as TGCAGCGTAACGGGGCCCGGAGCTGAAGCTTTCTTT. Combining the CDR3 with reference TRBV29-1 and TRBJ1-1 gives the whole variable domain SAVISQKPSRDICQRGTSLTIQCQVDSQVTMMFWYRQQPGQSLTLIATANQGSEATYESGFVIDKFPISRPNLTFSTLTVSNMSPEDSSIYLCSVTGPGAEAFFGQGTRLTVV.